These 22 T cell receptor beta chains were all obtained from the same sample, sequenced in a study of vaccination and CD4 T cells after COVID-19. TCRdb re-called the PCR reads through MiXCR, storing one row per CDR3 protein. Here the sample spans approximately 30,000 distinct CDR3 sequences, under 65% being singletons. Time point denoted: late sampling 161 to 241 days after vaccination in a few convalescent patients. Sequencing was performed on CD4+ T cells from blood, taken about 7 months after SARS-CoV-2 vaccination. These TCRs come from a human donor who had recovered from COVID-19.

V usage is TRBV27 and J usage is TRBJ2-1; D ambiguous. Per the germline V gene, CDR1 is MNHEY and CDR2 is SMNVEV (reference sequence). The germline V and J ends were trimmed by 9 bases and 6 bases, with 12 bases remaining between them. The CDR3 contains 12 residues. The CDR3 DNA sequence: TGTGCCAGTAAAGGGTGGGCCAATGAGCAGTTCTTC. This sequence encodes CASKGWANEQFF.

This rearrangement joins TRBV12-3 or TRBV12-4 to TRBJ1-2, with a weak D call TRBD1 (5 bases). This CDR3 region has 13 residues. V was cut by 3 bases and J by 6 bases, with 11 bases left in between. The CDR3 nucleotides are TGTGCCAGCAGTTTCGCAGGGACGGATGGCTACACCTTC. Translation: CASSFAGTDGYTF.

This clonotype appeared a few times. The chain is built from TRBV14 and TRBJ2-7; 8 nucleotides agree with TRBD1. Germline-derived CDR1 and CDR2 are SGHDN and FVKESK. After removal of 4 bases from V and 3 bases from J, the junction contained 8 bases not matched to a gene. CDR3 length: 15 amino acids. CDR3 amino acids: CASSPGRDRGYEQYF. DNA of the CDR3: TGTGCCAGCAGCCCTGGGCGAGACAGGGGCTACGAGCAGTACTTC.

In DNA form, the CDR3 reads TGCAGTGCTAGAGATCCGACAGTTTATAGCAATCAGCCCCAGCATTTT. Its protein is CSARDPTVYSNQPQHF. The chain combines TRBV20-1 with TRBJ1-5; D possibly corresponds to TRBD1 (5 bases). Germline V lookup: CDR1 DFQATT, CDR2 SNEGSKA (reference sequence). This CDR3 is built from 16 residues. Trimming pared 0 bases from V and 0 bases from J, leaving 12 bases between.

V usage is TRBV20-1 and J usage is TRBJ2-5; 9 nucleotides align to TRBD2. CDR1 DFQATT and CDR2 SNEGSKA come from the germline V gene (reference sequence). After removal of 0 bases from V and 5 bases from J, the junction contained 13 bases not matched to a gene. The CDR3 sequence is 17 residues long. The chain's CDR3 is CSARDWGAGGPGETQYF. CDR3 nucleotides: TGCAGTGCTAGAGATTGGGGGGCGGGAGGGCCAGGGGAGACCCAGTACTTC.

This clonotype was seen a few times. Written as DNA, the CDR3 is TGTGCCAGCAGCATCAGGGGACCCCATGTCGGCAATGAGCAGTTCTTC. This sequence encodes CASSIRGPHVGNEQFF. The chain uses TRBV6-1 and TRBJ2-1, with D maybe TRBD1 (6 bases). CDR3 length equals 16 residues. V lost 6 bases and J 6 bases, leaving 21 bases between the germline ends. Germline assignment: CDR1 MNHNS and CDR2 SASEGT.

The chain couples TRBV28 to TRBJ2-7; tentatively, D is TRBD1 (5 bases). The germline V and J ends were trimmed by 3 bases and 3 bases, with 9 bases remaining between them. Germline V gives CDR1 MDHEN, CDR2 SYDVKM. The CDR3 spans 13 residues. The CDR3 sequence: CASSFAGIYEQYF. The CDR3 DNA is TGTGCCAGCAGTTTTGCAGGGATCTACGAGCAGTACTTC.

The rearrangement links TRBV28 to TRBJ1-5; TRBD1 matches 11 bases. This CDR3 contains 16 residues. V lost 6 bases to trimming and J lost 3 bases; unmatched junction nucleotides: 7. CDR1 MDHEN and CDR2 SYDVKM come from the germline V gene. The CDR3 nucleotides read TGTGCCAGCAGGTCGGACAGGGGGCCGCTCAATCAGCCCCAGCATTTT. It specifies CASRSDRGPLNQPQHF.

This clonotype is labeled medium-sized. V is TRBV6-2 or TRBV6-3 and J is TRBJ1-5; D is possibly TRBD1 (5 bases). Germline lookup yields CDR1 MNHEY and CDR2 SVGEGT. This CDR3 is built from 14 residues. The ends were cut back, 0 bases at V and 6 bases at J, with 9 bases in the middle. DNA for the CDR3: TGTGCCAGCAGTTACTCGACAGACACTCAGCCCCAGCATTTT. Its translation: CASSYSTDTQPQHF.

This clonotype was recorded a few times. Written as DNA, the CDR3 is TGTGCCAGCAGTTTATGGGGGGCAGGCGGGGAGCTGTTTTTT. As protein: CASSLWGAGGELFF. The gene calls are TRBV28 and TRBJ2-2, with D maybe TRBD1 (6 bases). CDR3 length: 14 amino acids. V lost 0 bases and J lost 7, with 9 bases in between. Germline values: CDR1 MDHEN, CDR2 SYDVKM.

The chain joins TRBV28 to TRBJ1-5; D gene unclear. The CDR3 spans 10 residues. Trimming removed 11 bases from V and 11 bases from J, with 13 bases in between. From germline, CDR1 is MDHEN and CDR2 SYDVKM. Written as DNA, the CDR3 is TGTGCCGCAAAGGGTACAACCCAGCATTTT. It encodes CAAKGTTQHF.

The chain recombines TRBV20-1 with TRBJ2-7, with TRBD1 matching over 8 bases. This CDR3 spans 12 amino acids. V dropped 5 bases and J dropped 4; count of bases not matched to a gene: 4. Germline V lookup: CDR1 DFQATT, CDR2 SNEGSKA (reference sequence). CDR3 amino acids: CSAPRQGYEQYF. The CDR3 bases are TGCAGTGCTCCTCGACAGGGGTACGAGCAGTACTTC.

V and J are TRBV19 and TRBJ1-5; D unclear. The CDR3 spans 15 residues. V lost 2 bases and J lost 0, with 8 bases in between. Germline CDR1 and CDR2: LNHDA and SQIVND (reference sequence). CDR3 bases: TGTGCCAGTAGTATACTTGGGGATAGCAATCAGCCCCAGCATTTT. Amino acids: CASSILGDSNQPQHF.

This clonotype was seen more than once but under ten times. This chain's CDR3 is CASSLWQGVSYEQYF. The CDR3 nucleotides are TGTGCCAGCAGTTTATGGCAGGGGGTATCCTACGAGCAGTACTTC. The V and J genes are TRBV28 and TRBJ2-7; 7 bases line up with TRBD1. V trimming: 0 bases; J trimming: 1 base; junction bases outside the gene matches: 3. Germline CDR1 is MDHEN and CDR2 is SYDVKM. The CDR3 consists of 15 residues.

The chain has TRBV20-1 and TRBJ2-7; 11 bases map to TRBD2. The CDR3 extends over 16 amino acids. CDR1 and CDR2 from the germline V gene are DFQATT and SNEGSKA (reference sequence). Trimming at V came to 4 bases and at J to 2 bases, leaving 10 bases not matched to a gene. The CDR3 here is CSATRLAGGSTYEQYF. The DNA of the CDR3 is TGCAGTGCTACTCGCCTAGCGGGAGGATCCACCTACGAGCAGTACTTC.

The table lists this clonotype with a few counts. The chain uses TRBV7-8 and TRBJ2-1; 9 bases are a match to TRBD2. Looked up from germline, CDR1 is SGHVS and CDR2 is FQNEAQ. V shed 6 bases, J shed 2 bases, and the junction held 8 bases outside the gene matches. There are 16 residues in the CDR3. The CDR3 DNA sequence: TGTGCCAGCAGACGGATAGCGGGAGCGGCCTACAATGAGCAGTTCTTC. Protein sequence: CASRRIAGAAYNEQFF.

The V gene is TRBV20-1, the J gene TRBJ2-7; D tentatively reads TRBD1 or TRBD2 (5 bases each). This CDR3 region has 15 residues. Per the germline V gene, CDR1 is DFQATT and CDR2 is SNEGSKA (reference sequence). Trimming took off 0 bases at V and 8 bases at J, with 20 bases between the two ends. This CDR3 reads CSARDGDPTGNKQYF. The CDR3 DNA is TGCAGTGCTAGAGATGGGGACCCTACAGGCAATAAGCAGTACTTC.

In this sample, this clonotype turned up a few times. The chain combines TRBV7-3 with TRBJ1-5; a possible D gene is TRBD1 (6 bases). This CDR3 region has 15 residues. CDR1 SGHTA and CDR2 FQGTGA come from the germline V gene. V shed 0 bases and J shed 4 bases, with 10 bases lying between them. CDR3 DNA sequence: TGTGCCAGCAGCTTAACAGGGGGACCGAATCAGCCCCAGCATTTT. Encoded protein: CASSLTGGPNQPQHF.

V and J are TRBV6-1 and TRBJ2-3; perhaps TRBD2 as D (5 bases). Trimming removed 1 base at V and 4 bases at J, with 9 bases between. Looked up from germline, CDR1 is MNHNS and CDR2 is SASEGT. The CDR3 covers 14 residues. CDR3 in DNA: TGTGCCAGCAGTGAAGACGCGGGTCCAGATACGCAGTATTTT. Amino acid sequence: CASSEDAGPDTQYF.

V and J are TRBV6-4 and TRBJ1-5; 9 bases map to TRBD1. V lost 2 bases to trimming and J lost 2 bases; unmatched junction nucleotides: 4. The CDR3 extends over 16 amino acids. CDR1 is MRHNA, CDR2 SNTAGT, per germline. CDR3 sequence: CASSDVGTGCNQPQHF. CDR3 coding DNA: TGTGCCAGCAGTGACGTCGGGACAGGGTGCAATCAGCCCCAGCATTTT.

The chain joins TRBV5-1 to TRBJ2-5, with 9 nucleotides matching TRBD2. J gave up 1 base and V 0 bases, and 4 bases lay outside the gene matches. This CDR3 spans 16 amino acids. In germline, CDR1 is SGHRS, CDR2 YFSETQ. CDR3 bases: TGCGCCAGCAGCTTGGAGGTAGCGGGAGTCCAAGAGACCCAGTACTTC. It is translated as CASSLEVAGVQETQYF.

CDR3 sequence reads: CASSLLAGGTYEQYF. CDR3 DNA: TGTGCCAGCAGTCTTCTAGCGGGGGGAACCTACGAGCAGTACTTC. The genes are TRBV28 and TRBJ2-7; 11 nucleotides agree with TRBD2. Germline CDR1 and CDR2: MDHEN and SYDVKM. The CDR3 covers 15 residues. The junction had 5 bases not matched to a gene; V was cut back by 5 bases and J by 2 bases.